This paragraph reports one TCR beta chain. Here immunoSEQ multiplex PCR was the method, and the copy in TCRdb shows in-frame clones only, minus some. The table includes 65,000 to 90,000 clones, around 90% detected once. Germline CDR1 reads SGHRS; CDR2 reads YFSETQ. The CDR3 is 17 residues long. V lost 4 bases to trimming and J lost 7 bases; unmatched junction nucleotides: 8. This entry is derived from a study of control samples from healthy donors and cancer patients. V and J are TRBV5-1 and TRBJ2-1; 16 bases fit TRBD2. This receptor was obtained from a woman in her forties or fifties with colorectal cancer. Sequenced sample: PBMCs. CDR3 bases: TGCGCCAGCAGCCCGGGACTAGCGGGGGGGCTTGGGAATGAGCAGTTCTTC. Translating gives CASSPGLAGGLGNEQFF.